The 16 T cell receptor beta chains presented below share a single source sample, sequenced in a study of cytomegalovirus exposure and HLA in healthy donors. The PCR employed 60 Vbeta primers together with 13 Jbeta primers. TCRdb keeps only in-frame clones here, not all; method: immunoSEQ multiplex PCR. Of 98,000 or so clones in the sample, less than 85% were seen once. The sequencing sample was made of PBMCs. The receptors here all came from a woman between 18 and 30 years old in good health and CMV-seropositive.

This clone was seen a few times. This chain connects TRBV5-1 to TRBJ2-3, with TRBD2 matching over 8 bases. Germline CDR1 SGHRS, CDR2 YFSETQ. The V gene end was trimmed by 0 bases and the J gene end by 8 bases; junction bases not matched to a gene: 8. The CDR3 has 15 residues. The CDR3: CASSLDSVGTSTQYF. The CDR3, as DNA: TGCGCCAGCAGCTTGGATTCAGTTGGGACTAGTACGCAGTATTTT.

The rearrangement links TRBV7-2 to TRBJ2-7, with TRBD2 matching over 12 bases. Germline V gene data show CDR1 as SGHTA and CDR2 as FQGNSA. The V segment lost 4 bases and the J segment 3 bases; nucleotides outside the gene matches: 4. CDR3 length: 15 amino acids. The CDR3 region is CASSYKLAGGYEQYF. CDR3 coding DNA: TGTGCCAGCAGCTATAAACTAGCGGGAGGCTACGAGCAGTACTTC.

To note about this clone: Different DNA sequences within this sample yield the same CDR3. The CDR3 sequence: CAWKLAGGNEQFF. In DNA form, the CDR3 reads TGTGCCTGGAAACTAGCGGGAGGAAATGAGCAGTTCTTC. J is TRBJ2-1 and V is TRBV30; 12 nucleotides agree with TRBD2. This CDR3 is built from 13 residues. Per the germline V gene, CDR1 is GTSNPN and CDR2 is SVGIG (reference sequence). V lost 4 bases, J lost 7 bases, and 2 bases stayed unmatched. Full variable domain (missing parts from reference TRBV30 and TRBJ2-1): SQTIHQWPATLVQPVGSPLSLECTVEGTSNPNLYWYRQAAGRGLQLLFYSVGIGQISSEVPQNLSASRPQDRQFILSSKKLLLSDSGFYLCAWKLAGGNEQFFGPGTRLTVL.

The chain is built from TRBV27 and TRBJ2-1, with 10 bases fitting TRBD2. J was trimmed by 6 bases and V by 4 bases; bases with no gene match: 6. The CDR3 consists of 15 residues. The germline CDR1 and CDR2 sequences are MNHEY and SMNVEV (reference sequence). The CDR3 nucleotides read TGTGCCAGCAGTTCCGCTAGCGGGAGTATCAATGAGCAGTTCTTC. This sequence encodes CASSSASGSINEQFF.

The chain is built from TRBV28 and TRBJ2-3, with TRBD2 matching over 11 bases. The CDR3 extends over 16 amino acids. CDR1 is MDHEN and CDR2 is SYDVKM in the germline V gene. V was pared by 8 bases and J by 0 bases, with 7 bases of the junction left unmatched. CDR3 DNA sequence: TGTGCCAGCGGGACTAGCGGACCTACTAGCACAGATACGCAGTATTTT. Translation: CASGTSGPTSTDTQYF.

This clone was counted a few times. V and J are TRBV4-1 and TRBJ1-5; D not certain. The CDR3 loop spans 15 amino acids. In germline, CDR1 is MGHRA, CDR2 YSYEKL. Deletions cut 5 bases from V and 0 bases from J, with 11 bases between. CDR3 sequence: CASSSHRDSNQPQHF. The DNA of the CDR3 is TGCGCCAGCAGCTCACACAGAGATAGCAATCAGCCCCAGCATTTT.

The CDR3 nucleotides are TGTGCCTGGAGTGGGGACAGGGGTGAGACCCAGTACTTC. Encoded protein: CAWSGDRGETQYF. The gene calls are TRBV30 and TRBJ2-5, with TRBD1 matching over 10 bases. With V trimmed by 1 base and J by 5 bases, 1 base remained unmatched. The germline CDR1 and CDR2 sequences are GTSNPN and SVGIG (reference sequence). This CDR3 region has 13 residues.

This clone was counted a single time. A read error may produce the germline difference seen at one junction end. The chain has TRBV2 and TRBJ1-2, with TRBD1 matching over 8 bases. CDR3 length equals 14 residues. The V gene's germline CDR1 is SNHLY and CDR2 FYNNEI. The CDR3 region has the DNA TGTGCCAGCGGTGAACTCAGGGGGCGGGAGGGCTACACCTTC. This translates into CASGELRGREGYTF.

The chain uses TRBV4-1 and TRBJ2-1; 13 bases are a match to TRBD2. The ends lost 0 bases at V and 6 bases at J; junction bases unmatched: 5. The CDR3 loop spans 17 amino acids. The germline V gene has CDR1 MGHRA and CDR2 YSYEKL. CDR3 region: CASSQEVGTSGINEQFF. CDR3 DNA sequence: TGCGCCAGCAGCCAAGAAGTGGGGACTAGCGGGATCAATGAGCAGTTCTTC.

There are a few counts of this clone. The rearrangement joins TRBV13 to TRBJ2-4; tentatively, D is TRBD1 (5 bases). The V gene's germline CDR1 is PRHDT and CDR2 FYEKMQ (reference sequence). The CDR3 has 14 residues. V lost 0 bases and J lost 7, with 10 bases in between. Written as DNA, the CDR3 is TGTGCCAGCAGCTTAGGGACAGAGTGGAACATTCAGTACTTC. Translated, it gives CASSLGTEWNIQYF. Full variable domain (remainder filled in from reference TRBV13 and TRBJ2-4): AAGVIQSPRHLIKEKRETATLKCYPIPRHDTVYWYQQGPGQDPQFLISFYEKMQSDKGSIPDRFSAQQFSDYHSELNMSSLELGDSALYFCASSLGTEWNIQYFGAGTRLSVL.

This clone was counted between two and nine times. The chain couples TRBV7-8 to TRBJ2-5; 10 bases agree with TRBD2. Per the germline V gene, CDR1 is SGHVS and CDR2 is FQNEAQ. The CDR3 is 18 residues long. With V trimmed by 1 base and J by 4 bases, 12 bases remained unmatched. The CDR3 sequence: CASSLGGGGASGRETQYF. CDR3 bases: TGTGCCAGCAGCTTAGGTGGCGGGGGGGCTAGCGGGAGAGAGACCCAGTACTTC.

This sequence joins TRBV6-6 and TRBJ2-1; D uncertain. Trimming took 2 bases from V and 6 from J, leaving 5 bases between them. This CDR3 spans 12 amino acids. Germline V lookup: CDR1 MNHNY, CDR2 SVGAGI (reference sequence). This chain's CDR3 is CASSYLVNEQFF. The CDR3 DNA reads TGTGCCAGCAGTTACCTTGTCAATGAGCAGTTCTTC.

V is TRBV6-4 and J is TRBJ2-1; D is perhaps TRBD2 (6 bases). This CDR3 spans 14 amino acids. In germline, CDR1 is MRHNA, CDR2 SNTAGT. V was cut by 6 bases and J by 0 bases, with 9 bases left in between. CDR3 sequence reads: CASSRESSYNEQFF. The CDR3 region has the DNA TGTGCCAGCAGCCGGGAGAGCTCCTACAATGAGCAGTTCTTC.

The chain employs TRBV19 and TRBJ1-1; D gene uncertain. The CDR3 is made up of 13 amino acids. Per the germline V gene, CDR1 is LNHDA and CDR2 is SQIVND (reference sequence). Trimming took off 3 bases at V and 4 bases at J, with 9 bases between the two ends. The CDR3 region has the DNA TGTGCCAGTAGTATTGGAGTGGGCACTGAAGCTTTCTTT. Translating it yields CASSIGVGTEAFF.

This clone has more than one count but fewer than ten. This sequence joins TRBV12-5 and TRBJ2-3; D remains unclear. The V gene lost 3 bases and the J gene lost 1 base, with 14 bases spanning the gap. The germline V gene encodes CDR1 LGHNT and CDR2 FRNRAP. This CDR3 contains 16 residues. CDR3 loop: CASGLGVALGTDTQYF. DNA of the CDR3: TGTGCTAGTGGTTTAGGAGTTGCACTGGGCACAGATACGCAGTATTTT.

This clone was detected only a few times. The chain recombines TRBV7-6 with TRBJ2-7; D ambiguous. The CDR3 contains 13 residues. Germline V gene lookup returns CDR1 SGHVS and CDR2 FNYEAQ. V was clipped by 1 base and J by 1 base, with 5 bases between them. The CDR3, as DNA: TGTGCCAGCAGCTTAGAACAGTCCTACGAGCAGTACTTC. Protein product: CASSLEQSYEQYF.